Listed below are T cell receptor beta chains from one sample, sequenced in a study of cytomegalovirus exposure and HLA in healthy donors. The table came from immunoSEQ multiplex PCR; TCRdb's copy has only in-frame clones and leaves some out. The data show about 220,000 clones, over 65% seen once. The sample consisted of PBMCs. These receptors all come from a man younger than 30 in good health and CMV-seronegative. CDR3s include the opening cysteine and the closing phenylalanine or tryptophan. The order of the fields is clone size, D gene, V gene, J gene, CDR3 protein, CDR3 DNA. The D gene is left open where the match is weak. Clone size appears in some rows only: once, few, many, or a class for an expanded clone.

clone size: NA
D gene: NA
V gene: TRBV5-1
J gene: TRBJ2-2
CDR3 protein: CASSLGGREAGELFF
CDR3 DNA: TGCGCCAGCAGCTTGGGGGGGCGTGAGGCCGGGGAGCTGTTTTTT

clone size: few
D gene: NA
V gene: TRBV27
J gene: TRBJ1-2
CDR3 protein: CASSARTDYGYTF
CDR3 DNA: TGTGCCAGCAGTGCCCGGACAGATTATGGCTACACCTTC

clone size: NA
D gene: TRBD1
V gene: TRBV7-6
J gene: TRBJ2-5
CDR3 protein: CASSSTGGWETQYF
CDR3 DNA: TGTGCCAGCAGCTCAACAGGGGGTTGGGAGACCCAGTACTTC

clone size: NA
D gene: NA
V gene: TRBV6-5
J gene: TRBJ1-6
CDR3 protein: CASSSGSNSPLHF
CDR3 DNA: TGTGCCAGCAGTTCTGGCAGTAATTCACCCCTCCACTTT

clone size: NA
D gene: NA
V gene: TRBV10-1
J gene: TRBJ2-7
CDR3 protein: CASSEFRGSYEQYF
CDR3 DNA: TGCGCCAGCAGTGAGTTCCGGGGGTCCTACGAGCAGTACTTC

clone size: NA
D gene: TRBD2
V gene: TRBV6-5
J gene: TRBJ2-1
CDR3 protein: CASIRLAGGRNEQFF
CDR3 DNA: TGTGCCAGCATTAGACTAGCGGGAGGTCGGAATGAGCAGTTCTTC

clone size: few
D gene: NA
V gene: TRBV7-7
J gene: TRBJ1-4
CDR3 protein: CASSLGTRANEKLFF
CDR3 DNA: TGTGCTAGCAGCTTAGGCACTCGGGCTAATGAAAAACTGTTTTTT

clone size: once
D gene: TRBD2
V gene: TRBV2
J gene: TRBJ2-2
CDR3 protein: CASSRLAGGAGELFF
CDR3 DNA: TGTGCCAGCAGCCGACTAGCGGGAGGGGCCGGGGAGCTGTTTTTT

clone size: few
D gene: NA
V gene: TRBV19
J gene: TRBJ2-5
CDR3 protein: CASNQGIGTQYF
CDR3 DNA: TGTGCCAGTAACCAGGGGATCGGGACCCAGTACTTC

clone size: NA
D gene: NA
V gene: TRBV5-1
J gene: TRBJ1-1
CDR3 protein: CASSSRGNTEAFF
CDR3 DNA: TGCGCCAGCAGCTCCAGGGGTAACACTGAAGCTTTCTTT

clone size: few
D gene: NA
V gene: TRBV6-1
J gene: TRBJ2-3
CDR3 protein: CASSEWTAGRDTQYF
CDR3 DNA: TGTGCCAGCAGTGAGTGGACAGCAGGAAGAGATACGCAGTATTTT

clone size: NA
D gene: NA
V gene: TRBV6-5
J gene: TRBJ2-7
CDR3 protein: CASNNYEQYF
CDR3 DNA: TGTGCCAGCAACAACTACGAGCAGTACTTC

clone size: NA
D gene: NA
V gene: TRBV21-1
J gene: TRBJ2-7
CDR3 protein: CASAPPLARYEQYF
CDR3 DNA: TGTGCCAGCGCCCCGCCATTAGCACGCTACGAGCAGTACTTC

clone size: NA
D gene: TRBD1
V gene: TRBV2
J gene: TRBJ1-5
CDR3 protein: CASSEGTGWRQPQHF
CDR3 DNA: TGTGCCAGCAGTGAAGGGACAGGGTGGCGGCAGCCCCAGCATTTT

clone size: NA
D gene: TRBD2
V gene: TRBV7-9
J gene: TRBJ2-7
CDR3 protein: CASRTSSGEQYF
CDR3 DNA: TGTGCCAGCCGGACTAGCTCGGGAGAGCAGTACTTC

clone size: NA
D gene: NA
V gene: TRBV7-9
J gene: TRBJ1-1
CDR3 protein: CASGQIMNTEAFF
CDR3 DNA: TGTGCCAGCGGACAGATCATGAACACTGAAGCTTTCTTT

clone size: NA
D gene: TRBD1
V gene: TRBV6-5
J gene: TRBJ1-3
CDR3 protein: CASSYSADRGGNTIYF
CDR3 DNA: TGTGCCAGCAGTTACTCGGCGGACAGGGGTGGAAACACCATATATTTT

clone size: NA
D gene: TRBD1
V gene: TRBV29-1
J gene: TRBJ2-3
CDR3 protein: CSVEDHGTGNPDTQYF
CDR3 DNA: TGCAGCGTTGAAGATCACGGGACAGGGAACCCAGATACGCAGTATTTT

clone size: NA
D gene: NA
V gene: TRBV6-6
J gene: TRBJ2-4
CDR3 protein: CASSYDSGINIQYF
CDR3 DNA: TGTGCCAGCAGTTACGATTCAGGGATAAACATTCAGTACTTC

clone size: NA
D gene: TRBD2
V gene: TRBV7-9
J gene: TRBJ2-2
CDR3 protein: CASNPGTKNTGELFF
CDR3 DNA: TGTGCCAGCAATCCCGGGACTAAGAACACCGGGGAGCTGTTTTTT

clone size: NA
D gene: TRBD1
V gene: TRBV5-4
J gene: TRBJ2-1
CDR3 protein: CASSLTGGAWKNEQFF
CDR3 DNA: TGTGCCAGCAGCTTAACAGGGGGCGCTTGGAAGAATGAGCAGTTCTTC

clone size: NA
D gene: TRBD1
V gene: TRBV6-1
J gene: TRBJ2-7
CDR3 protein: CASSDRTGLTEQYF
CDR3 DNA: TGTGCCAGCAGTGACCGGACAGGGTTAACCGAGCAGTACTTC

clone size: few
D gene: NA
V gene: TRBV5-6
J gene: TRBJ2-3
CDR3 protein: CASSPGTDTQYF
CDR3 DNA: TGTGCCAGCAGCCCGGGCACAGATACGCAGTATTTT

clone size: NA
D gene: NA
V gene: TRBV10-2
J gene: TRBJ2-1
CDR3 protein: CASGTFSYNEQFF
CDR3 DNA: TGCGCCAGTGGGACTTTCTCCTACAATGAGCAGTTCTTC

clone size: once
D gene: NA
V gene: TRBV7-9
J gene: TRBJ1-1
CDR3 protein: CASSLVTRNTEAFF
CDR3 DNA: TGTGCCAGCAGCTTAGTAACGAGGAACACTGAAGCTTTCTTT

clone size: few
D gene: NA
V gene: TRBV14
J gene: TRBJ2-7
CDR3 protein: CASSQRGRVYEQYF
CDR3 DNA: TGTGCCAGCAGCCAAAGGGGTAGGGTCTACGAGCAGTACTTC

clone size: once
D gene: TRBD1
V gene: TRBV27
J gene: TRBJ1-5
CDR3 protein: CASSLGQGNQPQHF
CDR3 DNA: TGTGCCAGCAGCCTGGGACAGGGAAATCAGCCCCAGCATTTT

clone size: NA
D gene: NA
V gene: TRBV29-1
J gene: TRBJ2-5
CDR3 protein: CSALVVQETQYF
CDR3 DNA: TGCAGCGCCCTGGTAGTACAAGAGACCCAGTACTTC

clone size: NA
D gene: NA
V gene: TRBV15
J gene: TRBJ2-7
CDR3 protein: CATSRASYGDGSEQYF
CDR3 DNA: TGTGCCACCAGCAGAGCATCCTACGGGGATGGCTCCGAGCAGTACTTC